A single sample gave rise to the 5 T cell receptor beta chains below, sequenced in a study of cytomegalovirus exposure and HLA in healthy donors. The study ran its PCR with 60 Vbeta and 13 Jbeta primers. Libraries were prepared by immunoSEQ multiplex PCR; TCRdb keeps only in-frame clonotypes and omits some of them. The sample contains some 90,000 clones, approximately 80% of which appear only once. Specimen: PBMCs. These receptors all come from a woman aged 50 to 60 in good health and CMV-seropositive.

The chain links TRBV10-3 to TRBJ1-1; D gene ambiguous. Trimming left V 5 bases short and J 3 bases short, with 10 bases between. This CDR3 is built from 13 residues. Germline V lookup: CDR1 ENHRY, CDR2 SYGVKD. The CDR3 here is CAISTDLDTEAFF. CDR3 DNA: TGTGCCATCAGTACCGATCTAGACACTGAAGCTTTCTTT.

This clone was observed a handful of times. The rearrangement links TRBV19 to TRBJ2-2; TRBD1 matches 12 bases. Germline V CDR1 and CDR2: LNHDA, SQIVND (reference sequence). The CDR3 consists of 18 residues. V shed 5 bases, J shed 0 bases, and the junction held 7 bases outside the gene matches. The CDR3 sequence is CASSQGTGGYANTGELFF. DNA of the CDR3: TGTGCCAGTAGTCAAGGGACAGGGGGCTATGCGAACACCGGGGAGCTGTTTTTT.

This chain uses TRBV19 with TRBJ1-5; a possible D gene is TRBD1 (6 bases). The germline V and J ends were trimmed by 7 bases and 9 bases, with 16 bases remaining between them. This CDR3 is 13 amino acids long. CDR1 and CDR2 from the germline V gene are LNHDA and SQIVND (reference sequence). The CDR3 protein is CASTGTPTRPQHF. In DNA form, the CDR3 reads TGTGCCAGTACCGGGACACCGACGCGGCCCCAGCATTTT.

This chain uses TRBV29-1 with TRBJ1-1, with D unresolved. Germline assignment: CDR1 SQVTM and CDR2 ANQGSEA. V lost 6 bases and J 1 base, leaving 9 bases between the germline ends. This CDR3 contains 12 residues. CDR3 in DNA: TGCAGCGTATCCGACAAGAACACTGAAGCTTTCTTT. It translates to CSVSDKNTEAFF.

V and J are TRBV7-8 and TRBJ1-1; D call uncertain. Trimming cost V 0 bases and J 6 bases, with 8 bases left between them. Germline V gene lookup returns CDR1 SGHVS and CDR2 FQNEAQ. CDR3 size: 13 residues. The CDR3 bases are TGTGCCAGCAGCTTAGCATTGGGCGCTGAAGCTTTCTTT. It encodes CASSLALGAEAFF.